A selection of T cell receptor beta chains follows, all from one sample in a study of blood T cells in healthy people across ages. Via MiXCR, TCRdb re-called the 5' RACE reads, giving one row per CDR3 protein. The sample has about 1.7 million distinct CDR3 sequences; over 25% are singletons. Sequencing used blood. These receptors were taken from a woman aged 30 to 39 in good health. CDR3s include the opening cysteine and the closing phenylalanine or tryptophan. D genes are given only for firm matches. A clone size is listed for some rows: how often the clone was seen (once, few, many), or a class if it is expanded.

few	TRBV2	TRBJ2-5	TRBD1	CASSPLPTGEEETQYF	TGTGCCAGCAGTCCTCTTCCGACAGGGGAGGAAGAGACCCAGTACTTC
.	TRBV13	TRBJ2-3	.	CATLLDRGFTDTQYF	TGTGCCACCCTCTTAGACCGAGGGTTCACAGATACGCAGTATTTT
many	TRBV7-9	TRBJ2-1	TRBD2	CASGGIAGYNEQFF	TGTGCCAGCGGGGGGATAGCGGGATACAATGAGCAGTTCTTC
.	TRBV3-1	TRBJ1-4	.	CASKGQETNEKLFF	TGTGCCAGCAAGGGGCAGGAGACTAATGAAAAACTGTTTTTT
few	TRBV9	TRBJ2-7	TRBD1	CASSVAGQRDEQYF	TGTGCCAGCAGCGTAGCGGGACAGAGGGACGAGCAGTACTTC
many	TRBV20-1	TRBJ2-1	TRBD2	CSARGLAGLSNEQFF	TGCAGTGCTAGGGGACTAGCGGGGCTTTCCAATGAGCAGTTCTTC
few	TRBV6-2/TRBV6-3	TRBJ2-1	TRBD2	CASSYPLTGLAGRNNEQFF	TGTGCCAGCAGTTACCCCCTGACGGGACTAGCGGGTCGGAACAATGAGCAGTTCTTC
many	TRBV12-3/TRBV12-4	TRBJ2-7	.	CASSLMNIYEQYF	TGTGCCAGCAGTTTAATGAACATCTACGAGCAGTACTTC
many	TRBV4-1	TRBJ2-1	.	CASSQEREQFF	TGCGCCAGCAGCCAAGAGCGTGAGCAGTTCTTC
.	TRBV11-2	TRBJ2-1	.	CASSLVSWAVGENEQFF	TGTGCCAGCAGCTTAGTTTCGTGGGCGGTAGGAGAAAATGAGCAGTTCTTC
.	TRBV5-6	TRBJ1-2	TRBD1	CASSPAGTGIYYGYTF	TGTGCCAGCAGCCCAGCCGGGACAGGGATCTACTATGGCTACACCTTC
.	TRBV28	TRBJ1-2	TRBD1	CASSSLTTGGYYYGYTF	TGTGCCAGCAGTTCCCTAACGACAGGGGGCTACTACTATGGCTACACCTTC
.	TRBV3-1	TRBJ2-3	.	CASSQLEGADTQYF	TGTGCCAGCAGCCAGCTTGAGGGCGCAGATACGCAGTATTTT
.	TRBV19	TRBJ2-3	.	CASSPSSEGFPDTQYF	TGTGCCAGTAGTCCCTCTTCGGAAGGCTTCCCAGATACGCAGTATTTT
.	TRBV9	TRBJ2-7	TRBD1	CASSAGQGENEQYF	TGTGCCAGCAGCGCAGGACAGGGTGAAAACGAGCAGTACTTC
once	TRBV12-3/TRBV12-4	TRBJ2-5	.	CASSPQPSGREAQYF	TGTGCCAGCAGCCCACAACCGTCGGGCAGAGAGGCCCAGTACTTC
many	TRBV4-1	TRBJ2-5	.	CASSQERTQQETQYF	TGCGCCAGCAGCCAAGAGCGTACTCAACAAGAGACCCAGTACTTC
.	TRBV5-1	TRBJ1-1	.	CASSLGGIMNTEAFF	TGCGCCAGCAGCTTGGGAGGCATCATGAACACTGAAGCTTTCTTT
many	TRBV29-1	TRBJ1-1	.	CSVPGRGNTEAFF	TGCAGCGTACCCGGACGGGGGAACACTGAAGCTTTCTTT
.	TRBV12-3/TRBV12-4	TRBJ2-1	TRBD2	CASRGTSTVHNEQFF	TGTGCCAGCAGGGGGACTAGCACGGTCCACAATGAGCAGTTCTTC
.	TRBV20-1	TRBJ2-1	.	CSVIDWGNEQFF	TGCAGTGTCATAGACTGGGGGAATGAGCAGTTCTTC
.	TRBV14	TRBJ2-1	.	CAGSQGHYNEQFF	TGTGCCGGCAGCCAAGGGCACTACAATGAGCAGTTCTTC
few	TRBV7-2	TRBJ1-1	.	CASSSAGGEAFF	TGTGCCAGCAGCTCGGCCGGGGGTGAAGCTTTCTTT
few	TRBV29-1	TRBJ2-2	TRBD1	CSVTGGLGTGELFF	TGCAGCGTGACAGGGGGTTTAGGTACCGGGGAGCTGTTTTTT